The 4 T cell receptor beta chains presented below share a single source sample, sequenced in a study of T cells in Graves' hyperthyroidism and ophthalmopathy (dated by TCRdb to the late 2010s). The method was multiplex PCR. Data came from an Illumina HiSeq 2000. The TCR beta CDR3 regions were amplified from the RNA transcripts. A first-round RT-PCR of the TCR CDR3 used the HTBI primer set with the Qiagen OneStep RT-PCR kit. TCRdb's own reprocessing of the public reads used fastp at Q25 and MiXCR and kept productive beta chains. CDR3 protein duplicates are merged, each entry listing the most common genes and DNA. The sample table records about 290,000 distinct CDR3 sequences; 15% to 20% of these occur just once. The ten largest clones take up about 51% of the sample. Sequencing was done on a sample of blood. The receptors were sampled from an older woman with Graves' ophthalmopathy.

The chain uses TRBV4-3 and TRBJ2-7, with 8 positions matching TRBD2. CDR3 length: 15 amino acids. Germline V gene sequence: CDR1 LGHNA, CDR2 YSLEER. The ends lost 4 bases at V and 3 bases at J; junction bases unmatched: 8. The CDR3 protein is CASSLHGGGFYEQYF. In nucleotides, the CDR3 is TGCGCCAGCAGCCTCCACGGGGGGGGGTTCTACGAGCAGTACTTC.

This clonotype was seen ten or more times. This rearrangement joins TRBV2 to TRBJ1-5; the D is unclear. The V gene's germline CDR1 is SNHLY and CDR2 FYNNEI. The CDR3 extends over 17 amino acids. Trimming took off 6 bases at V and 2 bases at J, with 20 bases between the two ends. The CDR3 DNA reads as TGTGCCAGCAGCGGTAGACACCCACGCGCGGGCAATCAGCCCCAGCATTTT. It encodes CASSGRHPRAGNQPQHF.

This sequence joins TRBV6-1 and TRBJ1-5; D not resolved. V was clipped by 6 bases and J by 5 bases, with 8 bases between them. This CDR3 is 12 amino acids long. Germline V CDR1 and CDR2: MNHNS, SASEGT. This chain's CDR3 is CASSPIDQPQHF. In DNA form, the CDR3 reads TGTGCCAGCAGCCCTATCGATCAGCCCCAGCATTTT.

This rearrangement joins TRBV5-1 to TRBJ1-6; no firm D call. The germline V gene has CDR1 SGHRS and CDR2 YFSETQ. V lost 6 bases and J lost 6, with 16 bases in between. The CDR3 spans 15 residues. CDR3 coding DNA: TGCGCCAGCAAATCACAGTCACGGGGTAATTCACCCCTCCACTTT. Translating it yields CASKSQSRGNSPLHF.